Following are 24 T cell receptor beta chains from one sample sequenced in a study of cytomegalovirus exposure and HLA in healthy donors (dated by TCRdb to about 2017). Library method: the immunoSEQ multiplex PCR assay. A mixture of 60 forward primers for TCR Vbeta segments and 13 reverse primers for TCR Jbeta segments was used in the multiplex PCR. Here the immuneACCESS table is served through TCRdb, limited to in-frame sequences with V and J called. Missing clones are a known gap in these copies; in checked studies unresolved V genes cover under half, and the rest lacks a known reason. Present in this sample are approximately 32,000 clones, roughly nine tenths of which were seen just once. Roughly 2.6% of the sample comes from the top ten. The sample was PBMCs. All receptors come from a woman aged 18 to 35 in good health and CMV-seronegative.

J is TRBJ2-7 and V is TRBV9, with 9 nucleotides matching TRBD1. Trimming at V came to 4 bases and at J to 4 bases, leaving 9 bases not matched to a gene. CDR3 length equals 15 residues. Per the germline V gene, CDR1 is SGDLS and CDR2 is YYNGEE. CDR3 sequence reads: CASSPQGAFQYEQYF. CDR3 bases: TGTGCCAGCAGCCCACAGGGGGCCTTCCAATACGAGCAGTACTTC.

This clone was recorded once. This chain links TRBV5-6 with TRBJ1-4, with 10 bases that match TRBD1. V trimming: 4 bases; J trimming: 7 bases; junction bases outside the gene matches: 7. Germline CDR1 SGHDT, CDR2 YYEEEE. The CDR3 sequence is 15 residues long. This CDR3 reads CASSGTTGGIEKLFF. CDR3 sequence (DNA): TGTGCCAGCAGCGGGACGACAGGGGGCATTGAAAAACTGTTTTTT.

This chain connects TRBV15 to TRBJ2-7; D possibly corresponds to TRBD1 (6 bases). V lost 1 base and J lost 0, with 13 bases in between. CDR3 size: 16 residues. In germline, CDR1 is LNHNV, CDR2 YYDKDF (reference sequence). CDR3 DNA sequence: TGTGCCACCAGCAGAGTGGGGGCTCCCAGCTCCTACGAGCAGTACTTC. Translation gives CATSRVGAPSSYEQYF.

The CDR3 DNA reads as TGTGCCAGAAGCTTGCGGACAGGGAGCTCCTACGAGCAGTACTTC. Translated, it gives CARSLRTGSSYEQYF. The J gene is TRBJ2-7, the V gene TRBV5-3; 8 bases line up with TRBD1. TRBV5-3 is filed as an ORF, its function uncertain. V lost 1 base to trimming and J lost 0 bases; unmatched junction nucleotides: 3. The CDR3 length is 15 residues.

The rearrangement joins TRBV7-3 to TRBJ2-5; 10 bases fit TRBD1. The germline gives CDR1 SGHTA, CDR2 FQGTGA. This CDR3 has 14 residues. After removal of 3 bases from V and 3 bases from J, the junction contained 1 base not matched to a gene. CDR3: CASSFGTGEETQYF. The CDR3 coding sequence is TGTGCCAGCAGCTTCGGGACAGGGGAAGAGACCCAGTACTTC.

V gene TRBV6-5 combines with J gene TRBJ2-1, with D tentatively TRBD2 (5 bases). V was clipped by 0 bases and J by 8 bases, with 14 bases between them. Germline V gene data show CDR1 as MNHEY and CDR2 as SVGAGI. This CDR3 is 15 amino acids long. CDR3 region: CASSYSSEGFYEQFF. CDR3 in DNA: TGTGCCAGCAGTTACTCGAGTGAGGGATTCTATGAGCAGTTCTTC.

About this clone: Other DNA sequences of this sample code for an identical CDR3. The chain combines TRBV6-1 with TRBJ1-1; the D gene is possibly TRBD1 (5 bases). Germline CDR1 is MNHNS and CDR2 is SASEGT. V lost 4 bases to trimming and J lost 1 base, with 16 bases between them. This CDR3 contains 16 residues. The CDR3 reads CASSVERGGWNTEAFF. The CDR3 bases are TGTGCCAGCAGTGTAGAACGGGGGGGATGGAACACTGAAGCTTTCTTT.

The chain is built from TRBV11-2 and TRBJ2-3; 7 positions match TRBD2. V trimming: 6 bases; J trimming: 0 bases; junction bases outside the gene matches: 6. CDR1 and CDR2 (germline): SGHAT, FQNNGV. This CDR3 is 15 amino acids long. CDR3 bases: TGTGCCAGCAGTCCAACCGGGAGGAGCACAGATACGCAGTATTTT. Translation gives CASSPTGRSTDTQYF.

This chain joins TRBV5-5 and TRBJ2-2, with D possibly being TRBD2 (5 bases). Germline assignment: CDR1 SGHKS and CDR2 YYEKEE (reference sequence). Trimming shortened V by 4 bases and J by 4 bases, and 17 bases separated the two germline ends. This CDR3 is 16 amino acids long. The CDR3 DNA is TGTGCCAGCAGCCATCTGTCCCGAGGAGGCACCGGGGAGCTGTTTTTT. It codes for CASSHLSRGGTGELFF. Based on the CDR3 plus reference TRBV5-5 and TRBJ2-2, the full variable domain is DAGVTQSPTHLIKTRGQQVTLRCSPISGHKSVSWYQQVLGQGPQFIFQYYEKEERGRGNFPDRFSARQFPNYSSELNVNALLLGDSALYLCASSHLSRGGTGELFFGEGSRLTVL.

CDR3 coding DNA: TGTGCCAGCAGTGACTCGGGCAGGGCATACAATGAGCAGTTCTTC. Its protein product is CASSDSGRAYNEQFF. This chain joins TRBV6-1 and TRBJ2-1, with a weak D call TRBD1 (5 bases). The V gene's germline CDR1 is MNHNS and CDR2 SASEGT. Trimming pared 3 bases from V and 4 bases from J, leaving 13 bases between. The length of the CDR3 is 15 residues.

The DNA of the CDR3 is TGTGCCATCAGGGGACAGGTGTTCTCTGGGGCCAACGTCCTGACTTTC. Amino acid sequence: CAIRGQVFSGANVLTF. The chain recombines TRBV10-3 with TRBJ2-6; TRBD1 matches 8 bases. Germline lookup yields CDR1 ENHRY and CDR2 SYGVKD. Germline trimming cut 6 bases from V and 0 bases from J; bases unmatched to any gene: 4. The CDR3 spans 16 residues.

The chain carries TRBV10-3 and TRBJ2-1; weak D call: TRBD2 (5 bases). This CDR3 comprises 15 residues. Germline-derived CDR1 and CDR2 are ENHRY and SYGVKD. V was shortened by 3 bases and J by 1 base, with 10 bases between the two germline ends. The CDR3 DNA sequence: TGTGCCATCAGTGAAACCGGGAATTCCTACAATGAGCAGTTCTTC. Its protein is CAISETGNSYNEQFF.

The rearrangement joins TRBV7-6 to TRBJ2-5; 9 bases are a match to TRBD2. This CDR3 has 14 residues. V lost 2 bases, J lost 11 bases, and 9 bases stayed unmatched. The germline V gene encodes CDR1 SGHVS and CDR2 FNYEAQ. This CDR3 reads CASSLSVIAGEQYF. The DNA for the CDR3 is TGTGCCAGCAGCTTATCGGTAATAGCGGGAGAGCAGTACTTC. The whole variable domain, filled in from reference TRBV7-6 and TRBJ2-5, reads GAGVSQSPRYKVTKRGQDVALRCDPISGHVSLYWYRQALGQGPEFLTYFNYEAQQDKSGLPNDRFSAERPEGSISTLTIQRTEQRDSAMYRCASSLSVIAGEQYFGPGTRLLVL.

Only one count was recorded for this clone. The J gene is TRBJ2-1, the V gene TRBV5-1; the match to TRBD2 covers 12 bases. The germline CDR1 and CDR2 sequences are SGHRS and YFSETQ. V was clipped by 4 bases and J by 4 bases; unmatched bases: 6. The CDR3 is 16 amino acids. For the CDR3, the DNA is TGCGCCAGCAGCCCTCTCGGACTAGCGGGATACAATGAGCAGTTCTTC. Its translation: CASSPLGLAGYNEQFF.

This clone appeared a single time. This chain uses TRBV5-1 with TRBJ2-1; the match to TRBD2 covers 10 bases. Germline CDR1 SGHRS, CDR2 YFSETQ. V was clipped by 3 bases and J by 2 bases; unmatched bases: 8. This CDR3 spans 17 amino acids. CDR3 sequence reads: CASSYKKREGTYNEQFF. CDR3 DNA: TGCGCCAGCAGCTACAAAAAGCGGGAGGGAACCTACAATGAGCAGTTCTTC.

J is TRBJ1-3 and V is TRBV30; tentative D call: TRBD1 (5 bases). V dropped 3 bases and J dropped 0 bases, with 12 bases sitting between them. The CDR3 is 15 amino acids. Germline V gene lookup returns CDR1 GTSNPN and CDR2 SVGIG (reference sequence). In nucleotides, the CDR3 is TGTGCCTGGAGACAGGACCGAGCCTCTGGAAACACCATATATTTT. It encodes CAWRQDRASGNTIYF.

The gene calls are TRBV6-4 and TRBJ2-3, with a weak D call TRBD2 (5 bases). Trimming cost V 3 bases and J 2 bases, with 6 bases left between them. Germline CDR1 reads MRHNA; CDR2 reads SNTAGT. The length of the CDR3 is 13 residues. CDR3 nucleotides: TGTGCCAGCAGTGAGGACTCCACAGATACGCAGTATTTT. This codes for CASSEDSTDTQYF.

The V call is TRBV7-6, the J call TRBJ2-7; possibly TRBD1 for D (6 bases). V shed 5 bases and J shed 10 bases, with 21 bases lying between them. The CDR3 totals 14 residues. Germline CDR1 is SGHVS and CDR2 is FNYEAQ. This CDR3 reads CASSPSHGGSGQYF. In DNA, the CDR3 is TGTGCCAGCAGCCCTAGCCATGGGGGCTCCGGACAGTACTTC. Full variable domain (rest looked up from reference TRBV7-6 and TRBJ2-7): GAGVSQSPRYKVTKRGQDVALRCDPISGHVSLYWYRQALGQGPEFLTYFNYEAQQDKSGLPNDRFSAERPEGSISTLTIQRTEQRDSAMYRCASSPSHGGSGQYFGPGTRLTVT.

The chain combines TRBV6-6 with TRBJ2-1, with TRBD2 identical over 10 bases. CDR3 size: 16 residues. CDR1 and CDR2 (germline): MNHNY, SVGAGI (reference sequence). V lost 8 bases to trimming and J lost 3 bases; unmatched junction nucleotides: 10. The CDR3 loop reads CASRSTGTSDYNEQFF. Written as DNA, the CDR3 is TGTGCCAGCCGATCGACAGGGACTAGCGACTACAATGAGCAGTTCTTC.

The V gene is TRBV9, the J gene TRBJ2-5; no definite D call. CDR3 length equals 12 residues. V lost 0 bases and J 4 bases, leaving 4 bases between the germline ends. Germline V gene data show CDR1 as SGDLS and CDR2 as YYNGEE. The CDR3 DNA sequence: TGTGCCAGCAGCGTAGGAGGAGAGACCCAGTACTTC. It codes for CASSVGGETQYF.

The V and J genes are TRBV30 and TRBJ2-7; possible D gene TRBD2, 5 bases. The germline V gene has CDR1 GTSNPN and CDR2 SVGIG (reference sequence). V lost 3 bases, J lost 2 bases, and 14 bases lay in between. The CDR3 extends over 14 amino acids. In DNA form, the CDR3 reads TGTGCCTGGAGAGGGTGGACTGCGCCCTACGAGCAGTACTTC. Translation gives CAWRGWTAPYEQYF.

V is TRBV7-3 and J is TRBJ2-3; no reliable D call. Trimming removed 0 bases from V and 6 bases from J, with 7 bases in between. The V gene's germline CDR1 is SGHTA and CDR2 FQGTGA. The CDR3 runs to 13 residues. CDR3 sequence reads: CASSLTGPDTQYF. In nucleotides, the CDR3 is TGTGCCAGCAGCTTAACGGGCCCGGATACGCAGTATTTT. Full variable domain (rest looked up from reference TRBV7-3 and TRBJ2-3): GAGVSQTPSNKVTEKGKYVELRCDPISGHTALYWYRQSLGQGPEFLIYFQGTGAADDSGLPNDRFFAVRPEGSVSTLKIQRTERGDSAVYLCASSLTGPDTQYFGPGTRLTVL.

This rearrangement joins TRBV6-5 to TRBJ2-7; TRBD1 aligns across 7 bases. Looked up from germline, CDR1 is MNHEY and CDR2 is SVGAGI. This CDR3 contains 15 residues. Trimming removed 5 bases from V and 5 bases from J; junction bases left unmatched: 12. CDR3 nucleotide sequence: TGTGCCAGCAGTCGAACAGGGGTCGCGTCGAACGAGCAGTACTTC. It yields the protein CASSRTGVASNEQYF.

The chain is built from TRBV10-3 and TRBJ2-1; 13 nucleotides align to TRBD2. CDR3 length equals 14 residues. J gave up 5 bases and V 7 bases, and 2 bases lay outside the gene matches. Per the germline V gene, CDR1 is ENHRY and CDR2 is SYGVKD. This CDR3 reads CAIMGTSGNNEQFF. CDR3 bases: TGTGCCATCATGGGGACTAGCGGGAACAATGAGCAGTTCTTC.